The T cell receptor (beta chain) under discussion was sequenced for a study of cytomegalovirus exposure and HLA in healthy donors (dated by TCRdb to about 2017). General notes on the study: An earlier analysis of some 550 of the donors reported 250 to 350 Gb of sequence data and more than 90 million unique TCR beta sequences from 190 million or so T cells. An early release covering roughly 600 HLA-typed donors comprised roughly 300 gigabases of sequencing data and tens of millions of unique TCR sequences. Of the roughly 430 genotyped donors, around 81% fell in the genetic ancestry cluster associated with self-reported Caucasian donors. The study aimed to test whether cataloging public T cell receptors could reveal signatures of past pathogen exposure. The T cell repertoires of under 750 subjects were profiled by immunosequencing and related to cytomegalovirus serostatus. A separate validation cohort of roughly 110 different subjects was used in addition to the roughly 620-subject first cohort. The study combined high-throughput TCR immunosequencing, statistical association of individual TCRs with disease status, and machine learning to predict cytomegalovirus infection status. To study patterns of TCR occurrence, a later analysis re-analyzed previously published TCR beta repertoires from around 700 donors and added high-resolution HLA genotyping. In the later analysis, no new phenotypic data were used to find candidate immune exposures; instead, reliance was placed on TCR beta sequences and their occurrence across donors. In an earlier analysis of over 550 of the donors, high-throughput TCR beta sequencing was used to judge whether each TCR beta V gene segment behaved as functional or pseudogenic. Donor age, sex, ethnicity and CMV serostatus were collected together with the repertoire data. A later genetic analysis used genome-wide SNP genotypes for about 65% of the 666 donors, treating that subset as a discovery cohort. All discovery cohort repertoires had been generated on a single sequencing platform. HLA typing included class I and class II loci at four-digit resolution. The number of typed donors differed by locus: roughly 629-630 for A, B, C, DRB1 and DQB1; some 500 for DQA1; approximately 610 for DPA1; and about 470 for DPB1. Roughly 5 DR-DQ haplotypes were handled as single units for association and clustering, since linkage in the cohort was strong. Among approximately 370 genotyped donors of the cohort, an average of around 240,000 unique TCR beta nucleotide sequences was sequenced per donor, of which about 19% were non-productive. Broader findings and caveats from the paper: Assigning TCR associations to individual alleles was difficult when HLA alleles, especially DR and DQ, strongly co-occurred. A later analysis reported that several top co-occurrence clusters appeared linked to parvovirus B19, influenza, CMV and Epstein-Barr virus. A cluster of highly shared sequence variants was judged likely to represent a technical artifact of the sequencing pipeline. According to a later analysis, TCR association rates differed among HLA loci, with DRB1 alleles showing the most associated TCRs and HLA-C alleles showing the fewest. In a later genetic analysis, fewer N-insertions in productive TCRs were reported among donors in an Asian-associated ancestry cluster than the approximately 670-donor mean. Immune exposure information for the cohort was limited to CMV serostatus. The authors suggested that the approach could potentially be generalized to other disease states and immunological phenotypes. In an earlier analysis of roughly 560 of the donors, most TCR beta V segments were observed in productive rearrangements about 87% or about 30% of the time, broadly matching IMGT annotations. A further reported finding was that TCR beta sequences accurately predicted the HLA-A and HLA-B alleles for most subjects in the first cohort. Only TCR beta chains were sequenced in this cohort, and the absence of alpha or paired-chain data limited detectable features. Some IMGT-functional V segments, including TRBV6-2 and TRBV6-3, could not be distinguished by the 87-base-pair reads and were therefore excluded. A later analysis found that most CMV-associated TCR beta chains appeared HLA-restricted, with HLA associations seemingly driven largely by CMV exposure. At a false discovery rate of 0.05, a later analysis linked around 15,000 TCR beta sequences to specific HLA alleles. Cytomegalovirus status was reported to be diagnosed by the classifier with high specificity and sensitivity in both the original and validation cohorts. Because HLA typing was missing for some donors at each locus, association tests included only the typed subset. In the study, about 150 TCR beta chains were listed as associated with cytomegalovirus. Most TCR sequences were observed very rarely across donors, whereas some public TCRs were present in many individuals. The earlier analysis of approximately 590 of the donors excluded around 17 rarely observed V segments, including chromosome 9 orphons, because counts were too low. In vitro tests confirmed that a few of the cytomegalovirus-associated TCR beta chains recognize cytomegalovirus antigens. Correlated functional status among segregating V segments might reflect linkage disequilibrium, but an unknown experimental factor could not be ruled out. The presence/absence analyses assumed that sequencing depth was roughly uniform across donors, and that assumption may not be true. Compared with equally common non-associated chains, HLA-associated TCR beta chains in a later analysis were more clonally expanded and had lower generation probabilities. A later genetic analysis associated a missense DCLRE1C variant with V-gene and J-gene trimming of TCR beta chains, and an independent cohort replicated the association.

With respect to this clone: The clone's antigen remains unknown. The input lacks base qualities; no much larger clone sits a single base away.

V has 1 base trimmed and J has 3 bases trimmed; junction bases matching no gene number 4. The CDR3 measures 15 amino acids from cysteine to phenylalanine. The read is trimmed to its CDR3 DNA, 45 bases read in frame from base 1. The germline V gene sets CDR1 to LGHNA and CDR2 to YSLEER. Receptors were amplified or captured by the immunoSEQ multiplex PCR assay. A mixture of 60 forward primers for TCR Vbeta segments and 13 reverse primers for TCR Jbeta segments was used in the multiplex PCR. The CDR3 region of rearranged TCR beta genes was amplified from genomic DNA with a multiplex PCR assay. Amplified TCR beta libraries were sequenced as 87-base-pair reads on the Illumina HiSeq System. In the authors' own workflow: A later analysis counted some 74 million unique TCR beta chains across the 640 or so repertoires, and approximately 11 million of these chains were shared by at least two donors. Raw reads were error-corrected and collapsed into unique sequences by a nearest-neighbor algorithm in which closely related sequences were merged to remove PCR and sequencing errors. Alignment of CDR3 sequences to IMGT reference sequences was used to assign V, D and J gene segments. For a sequence to be retained, a match of at least six nucleotides to both a V gene segment and a J gene segment was required. A rearrangement counted as productive if the CDR3 had no stop codons and remained in frame with V and J, and every other rearrangement counted as non-productive. CDR3 was defined by IMGT convention, running from the second conserved V-encoded cysteine to the conserved J-encoded phenylalanine. Sequences without an unambiguous match to a single V gene segment were excluded from the earlier analysis of over 500 of the donors. In an earlier analysis of approximately 590 of the donors, V segments were called functional above 56.7% productive rearrangements and were called segregating when the between-donor standard deviation exceeded 5%. To diagnose cytomegalovirus status from the catalog of TCR beta chain sequences, a statistical classification framework was built. A later analysis assigned V and J genes by comparing TCR nucleotide sequences with IMGT/GENE-DB human TR gene sequences. The TCRdist pipeline was used in a later analysis to assign CDR3 sequences and most-parsimonious VDJ recombination scenarios. A later analysis defined each TCR beta chain by its CDR3 amino acid sequence plus V-gene family, and excluded reads lacking a unique V-gene family. A later analysis removed roughly 590 highly shared, low-generation-probability nucleotide sequences to deal with suspected cross-contamination and a sequencing artifact. In a later analysis, a clonal expansion index was calculated for each public chain from normalized within-repertoire ranks of inferred template counts. In a later analysis, generation probabilities were computed with a VDJ recombination model fitted to out-of-frame rearrangements, and the resulting probabilities were checked against IGoR. In a later analysis, TCR-TCR, TCR-HLA and TCR-CMV co-occurrence was scored with hypergeometric tests, and a repertoire-size bias correction was applied to TCR pairs. In a later analysis, false discovery rates were estimated by permuting HLA or CMV assignments 20 times. In a later analysis, co-occurring TCRs were grouped with DBSCAN, and TCRdist sequence similarity was added when clustering was performed within HLA-allele-positive subsets. Co-occurrence clustering excluded repertoires with fewer than 30,000 or more than 120,000 public chains, plus five with anomalous nucleotide sharing. TCRdb's version of the immuneACCESS table is confined to in-frame rearrangements and falls short of the full clone set. An unresolved V gene accounts for under half of the shortfall where checked; the remainder is of unknown origin. The V and J calls and clone size come from that table; D and trimming were worked out from the DNA. This sample holds about 120,000 clones; 81% were observed only once. The top ten hold 2.2% of the sample.

The cohort was made up of roughly 670 healthy bone marrow donors. Cohort members were all nominally healthy when sampled, although unrecorded immune exposures were likely present. The donor was CMV seronegative and was included in the group of a few hundred seronegative cohort members. A peripheral blood sample was provided by each donor, and peripheral blood mononuclear cells were used for TCR beta sequencing. Genomic DNA was extracted from the blood cell samples with the Qiagen DNeasy Blood Extraction Kit. The sample consisted of PBMCs. Recombination joined TRBV4-3 with TRBJ2-7; TRBD2 fits 9 bases in the junction. The sequence was collected from a woman between 40 and 50 years old in good health and CMV-seronegative. The CDR3 loop reads CASSQARLAVYEQYF. At the DNA level, the sequence is TGCGCCAGCAGCCAAGCGCGACTAGCGGTCTACGAGCAGTACTTC.